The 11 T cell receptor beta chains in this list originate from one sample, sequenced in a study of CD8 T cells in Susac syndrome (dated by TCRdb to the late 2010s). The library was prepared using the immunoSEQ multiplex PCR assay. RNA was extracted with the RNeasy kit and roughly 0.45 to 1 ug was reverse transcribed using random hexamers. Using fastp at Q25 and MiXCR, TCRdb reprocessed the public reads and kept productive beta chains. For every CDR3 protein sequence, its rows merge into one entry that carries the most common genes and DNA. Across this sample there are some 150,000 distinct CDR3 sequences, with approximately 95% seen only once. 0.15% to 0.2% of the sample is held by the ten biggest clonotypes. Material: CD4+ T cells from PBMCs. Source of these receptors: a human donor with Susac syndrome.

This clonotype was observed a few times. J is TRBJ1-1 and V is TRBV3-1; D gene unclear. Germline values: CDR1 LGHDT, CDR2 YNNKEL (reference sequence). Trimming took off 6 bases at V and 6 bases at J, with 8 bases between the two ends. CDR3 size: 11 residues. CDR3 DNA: TGTGCCAGCAGGTTGGACTCTGAAGCTTTCTTT. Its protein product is CASRLDSEAFF.

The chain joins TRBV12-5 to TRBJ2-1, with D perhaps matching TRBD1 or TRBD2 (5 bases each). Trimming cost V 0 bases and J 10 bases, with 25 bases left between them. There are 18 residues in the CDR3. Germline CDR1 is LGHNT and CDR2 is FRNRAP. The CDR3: CASGLVPWGTPSKGEQFF. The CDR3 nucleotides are TGTGCTAGTGGTTTGGTACCATGGGGGACCCCCTCCAAGGGGGAGCAGTTCTTC. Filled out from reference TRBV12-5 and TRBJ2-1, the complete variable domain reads DARVTQTPRHKVTEMGQEVTMRCQPILGHNTVFWYRQTMMQGLELLAYFRNRAPLDDSGMPKDRFSAEMPDATLATLKIQPSEPRDSAVYFCASGLVPWGTPSKGEQFFGPGTRLTVL.

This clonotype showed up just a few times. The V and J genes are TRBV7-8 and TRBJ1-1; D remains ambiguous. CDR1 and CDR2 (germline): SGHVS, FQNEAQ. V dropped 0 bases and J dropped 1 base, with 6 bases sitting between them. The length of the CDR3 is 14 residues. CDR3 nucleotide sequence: TGTGCCAGCAGCTTAGCTTCAGGGAACACTGAAGCTTTCTTT. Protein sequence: CASSLASGNTEAFF. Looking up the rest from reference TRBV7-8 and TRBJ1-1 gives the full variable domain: GAGVSQSPRYKVAKRGQDVALRCDPISGHVSLFWYQQALGQGPEFLTYFQNEAQLDKSGLPSDRFFAERPEGSVSTLKIQRTQQEDSAVYLCASSLASGNTEAFFGQGTRLTVV.

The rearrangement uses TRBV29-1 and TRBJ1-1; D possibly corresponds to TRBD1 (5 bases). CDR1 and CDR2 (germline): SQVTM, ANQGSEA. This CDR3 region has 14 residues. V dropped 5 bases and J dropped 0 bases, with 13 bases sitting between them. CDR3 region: CSVTQAGMNTEAFF. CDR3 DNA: TGCAGCGTTACACAGGCCGGCATGAACACTGAAGCTTTCTTT.

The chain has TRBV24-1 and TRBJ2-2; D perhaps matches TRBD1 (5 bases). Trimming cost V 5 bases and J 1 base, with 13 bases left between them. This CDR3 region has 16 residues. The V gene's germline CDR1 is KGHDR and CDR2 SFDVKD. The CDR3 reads CATSAAGKQNTGELFF. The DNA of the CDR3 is TGTGCCACCAGTGCCGCAGGGAAACAGAACACCGGGGAGCTGTTTTTT.

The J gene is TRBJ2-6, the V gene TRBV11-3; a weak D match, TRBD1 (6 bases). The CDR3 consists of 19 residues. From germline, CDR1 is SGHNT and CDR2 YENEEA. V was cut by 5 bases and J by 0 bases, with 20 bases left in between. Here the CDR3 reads CASSPRGGPLNSGANVLTF. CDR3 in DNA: TGTGCCAGCAGCCCACGTGGGGGCCCCCTCAACTCTGGGGCCAACGTCCTGACTTTC.

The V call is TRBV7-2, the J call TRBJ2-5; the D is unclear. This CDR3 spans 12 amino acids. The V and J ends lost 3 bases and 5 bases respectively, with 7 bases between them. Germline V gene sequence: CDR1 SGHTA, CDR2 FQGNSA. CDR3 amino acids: CASSFFGETQYF. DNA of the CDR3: TGTGCCAGCAGCTTTTTTGGGGAGACCCAGTACTTC. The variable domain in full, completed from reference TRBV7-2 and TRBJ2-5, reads GAGVSQSPSNKVTEKGKDVELRCDPISGHTALYWYRQSLGQGLEFLIYFQGNSAPDKSGLPSDRFSAERTGGSVSTLTIQRTQQEDSAVYLCASSFFGETQYFGPGTRLLVL.

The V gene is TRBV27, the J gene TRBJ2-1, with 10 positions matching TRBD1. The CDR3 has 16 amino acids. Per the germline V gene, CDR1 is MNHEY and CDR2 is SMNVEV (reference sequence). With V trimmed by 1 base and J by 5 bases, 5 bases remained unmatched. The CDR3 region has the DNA TGTGCCAGCAGTTTATGGGGGACAGGGGTCGACAATGAGCAGTTCTTC. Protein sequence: CASSLWGTGVDNEQFF.

This CDR3 reads CASSRPPGTYNEQFF. The CDR3 coding sequence is TGTGCCAGCAGCCGCCCGCCAGGGACCTACAATGAGCAGTTCTTC. The chain is built from TRBV14 and TRBJ2-1; possible D gene TRBD1, 5 bases. The CDR3 covers 15 residues. The germline V and J ends were trimmed by 4 bases and 2 bases, with 12 bases remaining between them. CDR1 and CDR2 (germline): SGHDN, FVKESK.

CDR3 protein: CASSARTYNQPQHF. In DNA form, the CDR3 reads TGTGCCAGCAGTGCAAGGACCTACAATCAGCCCCAGCATTTT. V is TRBV28 and J is TRBJ1-5; D gene unclear. The V and J ends lost 5 bases and 3 bases respectively, with 11 bases between them. The CDR3 is 14 residues long. Germline V gene sequence: CDR1 MDHEN, CDR2 SYDVKM. The full variable domain, rest sourced from reference TRBV28 and TRBJ1-5, is DVKVTQSSRYLVKRTGEKVFLECVQDMDHENMFWYRQDPGLGLRLIYFSYDVKMKEKGDIPEGYSVSREKKERFSLILESASTNQTSMYLCASSARTYNQPQHFGDGTRLSIL.

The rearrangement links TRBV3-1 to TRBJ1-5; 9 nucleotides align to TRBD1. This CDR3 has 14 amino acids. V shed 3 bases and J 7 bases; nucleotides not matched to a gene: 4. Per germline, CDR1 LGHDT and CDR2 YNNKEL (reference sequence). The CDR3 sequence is CASSHRTGEQPQHF. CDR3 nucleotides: TGTGCCAGCAGCCATAGGACAGGGGAGCAGCCCCAGCATTTT.